The 4 T cell receptor beta chains reported below all come from one sample, sequenced in a study of technical replicates of blood from four donors. The protocol was immunoSEQ multiplex PCR, while the TCRdb copy is restricted to in-frame clones and leaves out a portion. The table lists 55,000 to 80,000 clones, 95% to 98% of them singletons. Material for sequencing was T cells isolated from PBMCs. The source of these receptors is a human donor in good health.

The gene calls are TRBV6-6 and TRBJ2-1, with 12 nucleotides matching TRBD2. Germline CDR1 MNHNY, CDR2 SVGAGI (reference sequence). The CDR3 is 16 amino acids. Losses at the gene ends were 3 bases for V and 5 bases for J; bases not matched to a gene: 5. DNA of the CDR3: TGTGCCAGCAGTTATCTAGCGGGGGGGCTTAACAATGAGCAGTTCTTC. Its protein is CASSYLAGGLNNEQFF.

A single count supports this clone. This same CDR3 is encoded by further DNA sequences in the sample. This chain connects TRBV7-2 to TRBJ1-1, with D unclear. The germline V gene encodes CDR1 SGHTA and CDR2 FQGNSA. V was clipped by 2 bases and J by 1 base, with 8 bases between them. CDR3 length equals 14 residues. Here the CDR3 reads CASSLLAGNTEAFF. CDR3 DNA: TGTGCCAGCAGCTTATTGGCGGGGAACACTGAAGCTTTCTTT.

This rearrangement joins TRBV7-8 to TRBJ1-2, with D tentatively TRBD1 (6 bases). Trimming removed 5 bases at V and 3 bases at J, with 19 bases between. This CDR3 has 16 amino acids. Germline V lookup: CDR1 SGHVS, CDR2 FQNEAQ. The CDR3 here is CASSDWTAEADYGYTF. The DNA for the CDR3 is TGTGCCAGCAGCGATTGGACAGCGGAAGCGGACTATGGCTACACCTTC.

V gene TRBV9 combines with J gene TRBJ2-1; TRBD2 agrees at 7 bases. The CDR3 totals 16 residues. The V gene's germline CDR1 is SGDLS and CDR2 YYNGEE. J lost 2 bases, V lost 4 bases, and 9 bases had no gene match. CDR3 nucleotide sequence: TGTGCCAGCAGCATGTCCTTACTAGCGCCCTACAATGAGCAGTTCTTC. It is translated as CASSMSLLAPYNEQFF. Together with reference TRBV9 and TRBJ2-1, the CDR3 gives the full variable domain: DSGVTQTPKHLITATGQRVTLRCSPRSGDLSVYWYQQSLDQGLQFLIQYYNGEERAKGNILERFSAQQFPDLHSELNLSSLELGDSALYFCASSMSLLAPYNEQFFGPGTRLTVL.